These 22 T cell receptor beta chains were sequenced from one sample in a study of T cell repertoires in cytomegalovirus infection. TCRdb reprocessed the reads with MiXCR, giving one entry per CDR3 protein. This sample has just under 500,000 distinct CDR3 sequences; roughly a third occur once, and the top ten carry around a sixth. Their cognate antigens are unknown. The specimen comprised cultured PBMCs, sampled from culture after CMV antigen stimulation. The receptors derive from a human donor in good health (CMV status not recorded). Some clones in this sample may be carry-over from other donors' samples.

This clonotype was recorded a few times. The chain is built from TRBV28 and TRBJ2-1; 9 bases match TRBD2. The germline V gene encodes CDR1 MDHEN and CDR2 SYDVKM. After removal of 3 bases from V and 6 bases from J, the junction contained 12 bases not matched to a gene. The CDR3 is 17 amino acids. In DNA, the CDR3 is TGTGCCAGCAGTTTGTCTTCTCCAGCGGGAGGCACCAATGAGCAGTTCTTC. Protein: CASSLSSPAGGTNEQFF.

The CDR3 DNA reads TGTGCCAGCAGCCACCTAGACGGCAGCTATGGCTACACCTTC. Translated: CASSHLDGSYGYTF. V gene TRBV14 combines with J gene TRBJ1-2; D is unclear. V gave up 3 bases and J gave up 4 bases, with 12 bases separating them. Germline CDR1 reads SGHDN; CDR2 reads FVKESK. The CDR3 contains 14 residues.

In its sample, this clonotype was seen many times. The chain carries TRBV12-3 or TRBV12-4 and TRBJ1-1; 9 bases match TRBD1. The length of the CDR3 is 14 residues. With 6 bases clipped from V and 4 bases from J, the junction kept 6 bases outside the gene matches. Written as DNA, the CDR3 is TGTGCCAGCAGCAGGACAGGGGCGAGCACTGAAGCTTTCTTT. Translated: CASSRTGASTEAFF.

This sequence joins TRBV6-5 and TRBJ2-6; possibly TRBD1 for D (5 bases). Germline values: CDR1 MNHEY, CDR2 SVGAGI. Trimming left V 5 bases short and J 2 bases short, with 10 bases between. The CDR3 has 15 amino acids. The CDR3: CASSRAGTGANVLTF. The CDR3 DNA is TGTGCCAGCAGTCGCGCAGGGACTGGGGCCAACGTCCTGACTTTC.

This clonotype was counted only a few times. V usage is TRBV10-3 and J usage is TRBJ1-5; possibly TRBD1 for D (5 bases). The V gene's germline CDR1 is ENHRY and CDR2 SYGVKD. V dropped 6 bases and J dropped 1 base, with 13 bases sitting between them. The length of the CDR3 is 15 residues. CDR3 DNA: TGTGCCATCAGCCAGGGTTTAGAGAGCAATCAGCCCCAGCATTTT. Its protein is CAISQGLESNQPQHF.

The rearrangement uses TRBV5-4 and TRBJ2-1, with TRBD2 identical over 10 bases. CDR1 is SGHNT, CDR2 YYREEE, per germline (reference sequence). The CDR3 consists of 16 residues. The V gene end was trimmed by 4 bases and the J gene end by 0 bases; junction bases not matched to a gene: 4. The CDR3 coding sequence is TGTGCCAGCAGCACGGGACTAGCGCCCTCCTACAATGAGCAGTTCTTC. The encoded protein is CASSTGLAPSYNEQFF.

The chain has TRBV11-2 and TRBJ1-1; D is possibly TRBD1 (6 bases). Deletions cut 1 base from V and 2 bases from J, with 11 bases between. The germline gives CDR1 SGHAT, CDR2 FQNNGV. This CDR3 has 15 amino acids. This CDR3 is CASSLAGTRNTEAFF. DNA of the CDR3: TGTGCCAGCAGCTTAGCCGGGACAAGAAACACTGAAGCTTTCTTT.

CDR3 sequence (DNA): TGTGCCACCAGCAGAGATCCGGGGGACACAGATACGCAGTATTTT. It codes for CATSRDPGDTDTQYF. The chain uses TRBV15 and TRBJ2-3; TRBD2 is a possible D gene (6 bases). The CDR3 runs to 15 residues. The V end was cut by 0 bases, the J end by 2 bases, with 9 bases between. Germline CDR1 and CDR2: LNHNV and YYDKDF (reference sequence).

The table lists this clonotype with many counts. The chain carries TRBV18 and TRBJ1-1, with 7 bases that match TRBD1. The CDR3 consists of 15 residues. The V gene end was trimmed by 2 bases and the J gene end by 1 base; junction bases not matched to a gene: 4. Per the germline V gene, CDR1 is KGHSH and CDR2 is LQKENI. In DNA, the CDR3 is TGTGCCAGCTCACCATATAGGGGGCAGAACACTGAAGCTTTCTTT. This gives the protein CASSPYRGQNTEAFF.

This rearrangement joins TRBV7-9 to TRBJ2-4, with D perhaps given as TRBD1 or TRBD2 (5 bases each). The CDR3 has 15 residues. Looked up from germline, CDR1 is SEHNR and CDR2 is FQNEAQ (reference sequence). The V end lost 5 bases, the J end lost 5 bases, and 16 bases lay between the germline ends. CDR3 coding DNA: TGTGCCAGCAGCACGGGACCACCCGCGGAAAACATTCAGTACTTC. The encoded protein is CASSTGPPAENIQYF.

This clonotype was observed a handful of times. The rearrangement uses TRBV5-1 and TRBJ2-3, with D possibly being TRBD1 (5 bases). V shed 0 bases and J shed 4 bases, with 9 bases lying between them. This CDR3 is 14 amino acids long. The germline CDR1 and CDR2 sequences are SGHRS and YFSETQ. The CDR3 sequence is CASSLDRSADTQYF. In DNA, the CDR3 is TGCGCCAGCAGCTTGGACAGGAGCGCAGATACGCAGTATTTT.

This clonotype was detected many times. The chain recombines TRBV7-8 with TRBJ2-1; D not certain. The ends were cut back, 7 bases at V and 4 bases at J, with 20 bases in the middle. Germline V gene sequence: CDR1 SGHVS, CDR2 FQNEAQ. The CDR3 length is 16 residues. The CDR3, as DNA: TGTGCCAGCAAAAAGGTGGAGCGATCCGATTACAATGAGCAGTTCTTC. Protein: CASKKVERSDYNEQFF.

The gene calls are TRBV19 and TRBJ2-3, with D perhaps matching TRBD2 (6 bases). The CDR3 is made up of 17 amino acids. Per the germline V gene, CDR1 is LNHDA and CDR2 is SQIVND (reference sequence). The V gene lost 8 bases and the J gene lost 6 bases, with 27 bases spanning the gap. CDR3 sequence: CASGWGRWEANRDTQYF. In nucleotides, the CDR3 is TGTGCCAGTGGTTGGGGCCGATGGGAGGCAAACAGGGATACGCAGTATTTT.

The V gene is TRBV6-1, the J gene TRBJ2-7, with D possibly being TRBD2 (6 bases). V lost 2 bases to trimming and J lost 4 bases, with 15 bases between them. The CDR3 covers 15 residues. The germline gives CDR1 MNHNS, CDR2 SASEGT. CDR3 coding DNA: TGTGCCAGCAGTGAATATAAACTGGGACTGTACGAGCAGTACGTC. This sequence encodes CASSEYKLGLYEQYV.

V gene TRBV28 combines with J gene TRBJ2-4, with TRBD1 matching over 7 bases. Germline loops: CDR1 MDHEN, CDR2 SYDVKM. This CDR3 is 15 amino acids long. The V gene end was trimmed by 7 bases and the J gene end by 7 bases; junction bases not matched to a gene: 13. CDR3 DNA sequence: TGTGCCAGCACAAGCAGGGGATCGGACAGGAACATTCAGTACTTC. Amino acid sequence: CASTSRGSDRNIQYF.

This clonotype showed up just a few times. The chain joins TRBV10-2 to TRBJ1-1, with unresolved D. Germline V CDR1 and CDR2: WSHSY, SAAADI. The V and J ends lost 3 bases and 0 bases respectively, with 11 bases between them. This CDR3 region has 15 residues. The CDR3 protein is CASSDVGSLNTEAFF. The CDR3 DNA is TGCGCCAGCAGTGACGTTGGGTCATTGAACACTGAAGCTTTCTTT.

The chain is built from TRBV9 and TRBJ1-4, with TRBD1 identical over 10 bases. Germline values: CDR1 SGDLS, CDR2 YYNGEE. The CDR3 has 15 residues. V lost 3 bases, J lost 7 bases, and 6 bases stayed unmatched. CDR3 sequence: CASSAETGGFEKLFF. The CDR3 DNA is TGTGCCAGCAGCGCGGAGACAGGGGGCTTTGAAAAACTGTTTTTT.

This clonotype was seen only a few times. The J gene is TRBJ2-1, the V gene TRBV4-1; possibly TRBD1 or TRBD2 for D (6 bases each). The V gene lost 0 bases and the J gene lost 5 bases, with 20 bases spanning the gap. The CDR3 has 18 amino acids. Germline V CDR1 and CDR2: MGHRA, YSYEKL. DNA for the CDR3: TGCGCCAGCAGCCAAGAGGGTCAGGGGAGGTCTAAGGACAATGAGCAGTTCTTC. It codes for CASSQEGQGRSKDNEQFF.

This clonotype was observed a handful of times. The CDR3 nucleotides are TGTGCCAGCAGCGTCGGGAGCCAGAAGGCTTTCTTT. Translating it yields CASSVGSQKAFF. The chain couples TRBV7-2 to TRBJ1-1, with D hard to call. Germline loops: CDR1 SGHTA, CDR2 FQGNSA. V was cut by 5 bases and J by 11 bases, with 15 bases left in between. The CDR3 sequence is 12 residues long.

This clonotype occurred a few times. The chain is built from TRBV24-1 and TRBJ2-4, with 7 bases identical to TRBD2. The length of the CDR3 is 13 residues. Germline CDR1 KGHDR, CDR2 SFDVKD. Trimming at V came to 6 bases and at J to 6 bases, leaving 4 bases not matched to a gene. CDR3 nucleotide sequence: TGTGCCACCAGTCAGCCTAGCGGAAACATTCAGTACTTC. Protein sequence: CATSQPSGNIQYF.

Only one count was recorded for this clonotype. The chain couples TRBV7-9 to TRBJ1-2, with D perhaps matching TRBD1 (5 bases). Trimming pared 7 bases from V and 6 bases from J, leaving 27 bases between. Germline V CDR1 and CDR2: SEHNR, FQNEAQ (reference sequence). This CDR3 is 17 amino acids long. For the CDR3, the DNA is TGTGCCAGCACCATAAATGGAATTGGGGGGGAGAACCATGGCTACACCTTC. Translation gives CASTINGIGGENHGYTF.

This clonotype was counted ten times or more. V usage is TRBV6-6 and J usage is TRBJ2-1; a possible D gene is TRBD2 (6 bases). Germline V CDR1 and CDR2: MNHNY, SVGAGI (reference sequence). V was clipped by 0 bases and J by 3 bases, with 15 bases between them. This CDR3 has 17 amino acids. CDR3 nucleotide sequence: TGTGCCAGCAGTTACTCCTGGGGCGCGGGATACTACAATGAGCAGTTCTTC. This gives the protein CASSYSWGAGYYNEQFF.